This TCR beta chain was profiled in a study of CD8 T cells in Susac syndrome. The CDR3 is made up of 15 amino acids. CDR1 SGDLS and CDR2 YYNGEE come from the germline V gene. Deletions cut 4 bases from V and 5 bases from J, with 18 bases between. Comments on this clonotype: Antigen: not known.

Isolation of CD8+ and CD4+ T cells was performed negatively, whereas enrichment of TEMRA cells was done by FACS. Study outcomes and limitations: In its TCR sequencing and HLA analysis, the study acknowledged that the number of individuals was relatively small.

Random hexamers were used to reverse transcribe an amount of about 0.5 to 1 ug RNA. The amplification used immunoSEQ multiplex PCR on TCR beta CDR3; it spanned 54 Vbeta and 13 Jbeta. TCRdb independently ran MiXCR on the immunoSEQ multiplex PCR reads; one entry per CDR3 protein. The sample lists a few hundred thousand distinct CDR3 sequences, roughly 96% occurring once. The V gene is TRBV9, the J gene TRBJ2-5; possible D gene TRBD2, 5 bases. This clonotype was obtained from a human donor with multiple sclerosis. Sample: CD4+ T cells from PBMCs. CDR3 nucleotide sequence: TGTGCCAGCAGCCCCGGGATGGCCCTCAGGGAGACCCAGTACTTC. It yields the protein CASSPGMALRETQYF.